This T cell receptor beta chain was observed in a study of blood T cell repertoires in COVID-19. The overall study: T cells, B-cell-depleted T cells, or PBMCs provided the cDNA or gDNA that served as material.

Measured with immunoSEQ multiplex PCR; TCRdb has only the in-frame clones, and not every one. Among approximately 280,000 clones listed, roughly four fifths were seen once. The CDR3 consists of 15 residues. Trimming shortened V by 5 bases and J by 3 bases, and 13 bases separated the two germline ends. Germline CDR1 is SEHNR and CDR2 is FQNEAQ (reference sequence). Residents of around 24 US areas, aged roughly 18 to 89 years, made up the participants. The study recruited exposed participants who had met a COVID-19 case within 2 weeks before entry. This clone has only a few counts. This sequence joins TRBV7-9 and TRBJ2-2; tentative D call: TRBD1 (6 bases). This TCR was sampled from a man in his forties or fifties who had been exposed to COVID-19. Specimen: PBMCs or T cells enriched from blood (not recorded which). The CDR3 region is CASSPGQTDTGELFF. The CDR3, as DNA: TGTGCCAGCAGCCCAGGACAGACCGACACCGGGGAGCTGTTTTTT.